This record looks at one T cell receptor (beta chain) sequence and its context. Every participant with HIV received treatment in the United States. Every specimen provided 1-10 million cryopreserved PBMC before DNA extraction took place. This sample was taken from a study of long-term antiretroviral therapy in people with HIV. A v3.0 immunoSEQ assay was performed at survey level. Clones were read by immunoSEQ multiplex PCR, and TCRdb kept only the in-frame ones, dropping some. Of over 35,000 clones listed, 80% are singletons. Trimming took off 5 bases at V and 4 bases at J, with 18 bases between the two ends. CDR3 length: 16 amino acids. Germline values: CDR1 LNHDA, CDR2 SQIVND (reference sequence).

V gene TRBV19 combines with J gene TRBJ2-1, with D possibly being TRBD2 (6 bases). Sample: unsorted PBMCs, taken 3.4 years after starting antiretroviral therapy. The TCR comes from a man younger than 40 with HIV. The CDR3 loop is CASSPLGSGLYNEQFF. The CDR3 DNA follows: TGTGCCAGTAGTCCCCTGGGAAGCGGGCTTTACAATGAGCAGTTCTTC.